A selection of T cell receptor beta chains follows, all from one sample in a study of response to subunit inactivated influenza vaccine. TCRdb re-called the RT-PCR reads through MiXCR, storing one row per CDR3 protein. The sample yields about 520,000 distinct CDR3 sequences, approximately 10% seen once. The sequenced sample was PBMCs from blood, obtained more than 35 days after vaccination. These receptors were collected from a man aged 45 to 65 who received an inactivated influenza vaccine. Both conserved end residues are part of each CDR3. D genes are given only for firm matches. Clone size is shown for a subset of rows, as once, few, many or a class of expanded clone.

j_call v_call clone_size d_call cdr3_aa cdr3_nt
TRBJ2-1 TRBV20-1 many NA CSGASDHNEQFF TGCAGTGGGGCTAGCGATCACAATGAGCAGTTCTTC
TRBJ2-1 TRBV24-1 few TRBD2 CATSDTGTSVNEQFF TGTGCCACCAGTGATACCGGGACTAGCGTCAATGAGCAGTTCTTC
TRBJ1-5 TRBV5-1 many NA CASSLEGESNQPQHF TGCGCCAGCAGCTTGGAGGGTGAGAGCAATCAGCCCCAGCATTTT
TRBJ2-2 TRBV5-6 NA TRBD2 CASSLVAGELYTGELFF TGTGCCAGCAGCTTGGTAGCGGGAGAGTTGTACACCGGGGAGCTGTTTTTT
TRBJ2-5 TRBV11-1 NA NA CASSLGPPRRAPHQETQYF TGTGCCAGCAGCTTAGGCCCTCCCCGACGGGCCCCCCACCAAGAGACCCAGTACTTC
TRBJ2-2 TRBV6-6 NA NA CASSYWPSGELFF TGTGCCAGCAGTTACTGGCCCTCCGGGGAGCTGTTTTTT
TRBJ2-5 TRBV7-9 NA TRBD1 CASSLGTVRETQYF TGTGCCAGCAGCCTGGGGACAGTTCGGGAGACCCAGTACTTC
TRBJ2-2 TRBV5-1 many NA CASSLWGTSPLNTGELFF TGCGCCAGCAGCTTGTGGGGAACTAGTCCACTGAACACCGGGGAGCTGTTTTTT
TRBJ1-2 TRBV12-3/TRBV12-4 few NA CASRVRTVLNYGYTF TGTGCCAGCAGGGTCCGGACAGTTCTAAACTATGGCTACACCTTC
TRBJ2-3 TRBV28 few NA CASSFSVGTDTQYF TGTGCCAGCAGTTTTTCGGTAGGGACAGATACGCAGTATTTT
TRBJ2-3 TRBV12-3/TRBV12-4 NA NA CASSFARSSTDTQYF TGTGCCAGCAGTTTCGCTCGGTCTAGCACAGATACGCAGTATTTT
TRBJ2-3 TRBV5-1 NA TRBD1 CASSFGQGRVDTQYF TGCGCCAGCAGCTTCGGACAGGGGCGGGTAGATACGCAGTATTTT
TRBJ2-7 TRBV6-1 NA TRBD2 CASHKAGVTNYEQYF TGTGCCAGCCATAAGGCGGGGGTCACAAACTACGAGCAGTACTTC
TRBJ2-2 TRBV7-6 few NA CASSAIGQAGTGELFF TGTGCCAGCAGTGCAATTGGACAGGCGGGAACCGGGGAGCTGTTTTTT
TRBJ2-4 TRBV9 many NA CASSVDHGSKNIQYF TGTGCCAGCAGCGTAGATCACGGGTCCAAAAACATTCAGTACTTC
TRBJ2-3 TRBV7-2 NA NA CASSLTQPPGTQYF TGTGCCAGCAGCTTAACCCAACCCCCTGGTACGCAGTATTTT
TRBJ2-3 TRBV11-1 NA NA CASSLADSLRLLGTDTQYF TGTGCCAGCAGCTTAGCGGATTCGTTACGATTACTAGGAACAGATACGCAGTATTTT
TRBJ2-2 TRBV4-3 NA NA CASSQELTGELFF TGCGCCAGCAGCCAAGAACTCACCGGGGAGCTGTTTTTT
TRBJ1-1 TRBV6-5 NA TRBD1 CASSYTGQGITEAFF TGTGCCAGCAGTTATACAGGACAGGGAATCACTGAAGCTTTCTTT
TRBJ2-7 TRBV7-9 NA TRBD2 CASSLSGGANEQYF TGTGCCAGCAGCCTTAGCGGGGGAGCGAACGAGCAGTACTTC
TRBJ2-7 TRBV15 few NA CATSRDRAGGEQYF TGTGCCACCAGCAGAGATCGGGCCGGTGGCGAGCAGTACTTC
TRBJ2-7 TRBV5-6 few NA CASSLIRIPRREQYF TGTGCCAGCAGCTTAATTAGGATTCCACGCCGCGAGCAGTACTTC
TRBJ2-2 TRBV6-2/TRBV6-3 once NA CASSWKAIITNTGELFF TGTGCCAGCAGCTGGAAAGCAATAATAACGAACACCGGGGAGCTGTTTTTT
TRBJ1-5 TRBV5-5 few NA CASSLAGGQKQPQHF TGTGCCAGCAGCTTGGCCGGGGGACAAAAGCAGCCCCAGCATTTT
TRBJ2-5 TRBV5-1 NA TRBD1 CASSLTGGIQETQYF TGCGCCAGCAGCTTGACAGGGGGCATCCAAGAGACCCAGTACTTC
TRBJ1-1 TRBV5-1 NA NA CASSSGGAPEAFF TGCGCCAGCAGCTCGGGGGGGGCTCCTGAAGCTTTCTTT
TRBJ2-1 TRBV25-1 NA NA CASSAQVNEQFF TGTGCCAGCAGTGCCCAGGTAAATGAGCAGTTCTTC
TRBJ1-5 TRBV12-3/TRBV12-4 many NA CASSGRDYSNQPQHF TGTGCCAGCAGTGGGAGGGATTATAGCAATCAGCCCCAGCATTTT
TRBJ2-7 TRBV20-1 NA TRBD1 CSARDPNRQGLSYEQYF TGCAGTGCTAGAGATCCCAATCGACAGGGCCTCTCCTACGAGCAGTACTTC
TRBJ2-7 TRBV7-2 many TRBD2 CASSTTGLAYEQYF TGTGCCAGCAGCACCACGGGACTAGCCTACGAGCAGTACTTC
TRBJ2-7 TRBV20-1 few TRBD1 CSATPTDRASSYEQYF TGCAGTGCTACTCCAACTGACAGGGCTAGCTCCTACGAGCAGTACTTC
TRBJ2-5 TRBV6-1 few NA CASSVQGWETQYF TGTGCCAGCAGTGTCCAGGGGTGGGAGACCCAGTACTTC
TRBJ2-5 TRBV28 few TRBD2 CASTAPGLAILETQYF TGTGCCAGCACCGCACCGGGACTAGCTATCCTCGAGACCCAGTACTTC
TRBJ1-2 TRBV11-2 few NA CASRAWSNYGYTF TGTGCCAGCAGGGCATGGAGTAACTATGGCTACACCTTC
TRBJ2-2 TRBV7-2 NA NA CASTIKQGTEELFF TGTGCCAGCACTATCAAGCAGGGGACCGAGGAGCTGTTTTTT
TRBJ2-5 TRBV12-3/TRBV12-4 NA TRBD2 CASSLGSSGAQETQYF TGTGCCAGCAGTTTAGGGTCTAGCGGGGCCCAAGAGACCCAGTACTTC
TRBJ2-5 TRBV9 many NA CASSVGQGGRVTQYF TGTGCCAGCAGCGTGGGGCAGGGGGGAAGAGTGACCCAGTACTTC
TRBJ2-6 TRBV7-2 few NA CASSPAHSGANVLTF TGTGCCAGCAGTCCTGCGCACTCTGGGGCCAACGTCCTGACTTTC
TRBJ1-5 TRBV7-2 NA NA CASSANGGGGPQHF TGTGCCAGCAGCGCCAATGGGGGTGGAGGGCCCCAGCATTTT
TRBJ2-3 TRBV7-2 many TRBD2 CASSLVGLAPDTQYF TGTGCCAGCAGTTTGGTGGGACTAGCACCAGATACGCAGTATTTT
TRBJ2-3 TRBV29-1 many NA CSVGQGQTDTQYF TGCAGCGTTGGGCAGGGTCAGACAGATACGCAGTATTTT
TRBJ2-1 TRBV12-5 few TRBD1 CASGLAGGHEQFF TGTGCTAGTGGTTTGGCAGGGGGCCATGAGCAGTTCTTC
TRBJ2-5 TRBV5-6 few TRBD2 CASSFRTSGSIYQETQYF TGTGCCAGCAGCTTCCGGACTAGCGGGAGTATCTACCAAGAGACCCAGTACTTC
TRBJ2-5 TRBV5-1 few NA CASSPPGYEETQYF TGCGCCAGCAGCCCCCCCGGGTACGAAGAGACCCAGTACTTC
TRBJ2-3 TRBV11-2 many TRBD2 CASSRGTSGIGLADTQYF TGTGCCAGCAGCAGGGGGACTAGCGGGATAGGACTCGCAGATACGCAGTATTTT
TRBJ2-1 TRBV20-1 NA TRBD2 CSALGTTSNEQFF TGCAGTGCCCTGGGGACTACTTCCAATGAGCAGTTCTTC
TRBJ1-1 TRBV7-9 few NA CASSLAQMNTEAFF TGTGCCAGCAGCTTAGCCCAGATGAACACTGAAGCTTTCTTT
TRBJ2-1 TRBV7-9 few NA CASHSMSSYNEQFF TGTGCCAGCCACTCCATGAGCTCCTACAATGAGCAGTTCTTC
TRBJ2-1 TRBV6-1 few NA CASTTLSYSYNEQFF TGTGCCAGCACCACCCTCTCCTACTCCTACAATGAGCAGTTCTTC
TRBJ1-1 TRBV29-1 many NA CSVVRDTEAFF TGCAGCGTTGTCAGGGACACTGAAGCTTTCTTT
TRBJ2-6 TRBV7-8 few NA CASSLAGLVLLSSGANVLTF TGTGCCAGCAGCTTAGCGGGTTTGGTTTTACTTAGCTCTGGGGCCAACGTCCTGACTTTC
TRBJ2-1 TRBV29-1 many TRBD2 CSVRRLAGGPDNEQFF TGCAGCGTTCGACGACTAGCGGGAGGGCCGGACAATGAGCAGTTCTTC
TRBJ2-5 TRBV6-1 few TRBD2 CASRLAGVGETQYF TGTGCCAGCCGCTTAGCGGGGGTAGGAGAGACCCAGTACTTC
TRBJ1-6 TRBV20-1 NA TRBD1 CSATGQGGGSPLHF TGCAGTGCTACAGGACAGGGAGGCGGATCACCCCTCCACTTT
TRBJ1-2 TRBV12-3/TRBV12-4 few TRBD1 CASSETGIPNYGYTF TGTGCCAGCAGTGAGACAGGGATTCCTAACTATGGCTACACCTTC
TRBJ1-2 TRBV20-1 few TRBD1 CSAIRQGLNYGYTF TGCAGTGCTATAAGACAGGGGCTTAACTATGGCTACACCTTC
TRBJ2-2 TRBV5-1 few TRBD1 CASSFGPGTGDTGELFF TGCGCCAGCAGCTTTGGCCCCGGGACAGGGGACACCGGGGAGCTGTTTTTT
TRBJ1-5 TRBV6-2/TRBV6-3 few NA CASSEPHPRNQPQHF TGTGCCAGCAGCGAGCCACATCCCCGCAATCAGCCCCAGCATTTT
TRBJ1-5 TRBV7-2 many NA CASSLGSSGIQPQHF TGTGCCAGCAGCTTAGGCAGTTCTGGCATTCAGCCCCAGCATTTT